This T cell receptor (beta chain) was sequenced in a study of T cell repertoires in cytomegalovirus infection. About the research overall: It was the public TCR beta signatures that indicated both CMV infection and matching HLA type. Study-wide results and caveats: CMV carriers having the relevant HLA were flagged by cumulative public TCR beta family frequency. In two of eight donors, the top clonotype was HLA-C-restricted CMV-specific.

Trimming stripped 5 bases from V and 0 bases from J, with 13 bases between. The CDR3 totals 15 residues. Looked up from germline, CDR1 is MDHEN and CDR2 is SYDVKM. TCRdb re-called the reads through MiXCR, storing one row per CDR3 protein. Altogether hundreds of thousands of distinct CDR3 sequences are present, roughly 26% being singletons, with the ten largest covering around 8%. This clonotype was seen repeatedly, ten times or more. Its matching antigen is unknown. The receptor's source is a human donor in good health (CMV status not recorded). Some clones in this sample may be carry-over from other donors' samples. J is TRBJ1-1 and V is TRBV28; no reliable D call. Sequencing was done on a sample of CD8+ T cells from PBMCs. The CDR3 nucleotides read TGTGCCAGCAGTGCTTTCGGGGTAGTGAACACTGAAGCTTTCTTT. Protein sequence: CASSAFGVVNTEAFF.